These 27 T cell receptor beta chains originate from one sample sequenced in a study of coeliac disease. The method was immunoSEQ multiplex PCR; TCRdb's version includes in-frame clones alone and lacks a portion of them. In the table there are several thousand clones, about 73% of which are singletons. Sequenced material: lamina propria lymphocytes from the gut. These TCRs come from a young man with celiac disease.

The V and J genes are TRBV7-9 and TRBJ2-2; D is unclear. The germline V gene encodes CDR1 SEHNR and CDR2 FQNEAQ (reference sequence). This CDR3 region has 14 residues. Between the trimmed V and J ends, which lost 5 bases and 7 bases, there was a span of 14 bases. The DNA for the CDR3 is TGTGCCAGCAGCCTCAACCACAGAGTCGGGGAGCTGTTTTTT. This sequence encodes CASSLNHRVGELFF.

Here the CDR3 DNA reads TGTGCCAGCAGTTTAGGACTAGCAGCGTCTAGCACAGATACGCAGTATTTT. Amino acid sequence: CASSLGLAASSTDTQYF. The chain combines TRBV27 with TRBJ2-3, with 8 bases aligning to TRBD2. The V gene end was trimmed by 2 bases and the J gene end by 0 bases; junction bases not matched to a gene: 7. Germline assignment: CDR1 MNHEY and CDR2 SMNVEV (reference sequence). The CDR3 is 17 residues long.

V usage is TRBV2 and J usage is TRBJ1-6; maybe TRBD1 (6 bases). The V gene's germline CDR1 is SNHLY and CDR2 FYNNEI. The CDR3 has 14 residues. V lost 6 bases and J lost 5, with 11 bases in between. The DNA of the CDR3 is TGTGCCAGCAGAGAGGACAGCGATAATTCACCCCTCCACTTT. Translating gives CASREDSDNSPLHF.

This clone was seen a handful of times. V usage is TRBV5-1 and J usage is TRBJ1-6, with D uncertain. This CDR3 contains 14 residues. V was pared by 7 bases and J by 11 bases, with 19 bases between. CDR1 is SGHRS and CDR2 is YFSETQ in the germline V gene. The DNA of the CDR3 is TGCGCCAGCTGTTTAGACTCTACAAATCCACCCCTCCACTTT. As protein: CASCLDSTNPPLHF.

The chain is built from TRBV10-2 and TRBJ2-5; weak D call: TRBD2 (6 bases). V dropped 7 bases and J dropped 5 bases, with 14 bases sitting between them. Germline V gene sequence: CDR1 WSHSY, CDR2 SAAADI. The CDR3 is made up of 13 amino acids. In nucleotides, the CDR3 is TGCGCCAGCAAAGGAGGTGGGGGGGAGACCCAGTACTTC. Encoded protein: CASKGGGGETQYF.

The chain carries TRBV7-8 and TRBJ1-5, with 10 bases matching TRBD1. This CDR3 is built from 16 residues. Germline assignment: CDR1 SGHVS and CDR2 FQNEAQ. V shed 5 bases, J shed 4 bases, and the junction held 8 bases outside the gene matches. CDR3 bases: TGTGCCAGCAGCCCTTCAGGGACAGGGGTTAATCAGCCCCAGCATTTT. Its protein is CASSPSGTGVNQPQHF.

This chain links TRBV28 with TRBJ2-7; D is perhaps TRBD2 (6 bases). The CDR3 runs to 15 residues. V was cut by 3 bases and J by 6 bases, with 18 bases left in between. The germline V gene encodes CDR1 MDHEN and CDR2 SYDVKM. The CDR3 protein is CASSFVGGFLAEQYF. The CDR3 DNA is TGTGCCAGCAGTTTTGTTGGAGGGTTCCTCGCCGAGCAGTACTTC.

This chain connects TRBV6-1 to TRBJ2-2; 10 nucleotides align to TRBD2. The V segment lost 6 bases and the J segment 3 bases; nucleotides outside the gene matches: 1. The CDR3 totals 14 residues. CDR1 is MNHNS, CDR2 SASEGT, per germline. In nucleotides, the CDR3 is TGTGCCAGCAGGAGCGGGGGGGACACCGGGGAGCTGTTTTTT. Residues: CASRSGGDTGELFF.

This chain joins TRBV11-1 and TRBJ2-5; D perhaps matches TRBD2 (5 bases). The V end lost 2 bases, the J end lost 9 bases, and 13 bases lay between the germline ends. Germline V gene sequence: CDR1 SGHAT, CDR2 FQDESV (reference sequence). The CDR3 totals 13 residues. As DNA, the CDR3 is TGTGCCAGCAGCTTATCGGACGCGAGGGCCCAGTACTTC. As protein: CASSLSDARAQYF.

This chain links TRBV6-5 with TRBJ2-1; 12 positions match TRBD2. The V segment lost 5 bases and the J segment 9 bases; nucleotides outside the gene matches: 2. Per the germline V gene, CDR1 is MNHEY and CDR2 is SVGAGI. CDR3 length: 13 amino acids. In nucleotides, the CDR3 is TGTGCCAGCAGTCAGGGACTAGCGGGTGAGCAGTTCTTC. Its translation is CASSQGLAGEQFF.

J is TRBJ2-1 and V is TRBV7-9; 9 nucleotides align to TRBD1. The CDR3 is 16 amino acids. After removal of 0 bases from V and 0 bases from J, the junction contained 0 bases not matched to a gene. Germline V gene data show CDR1 as SEHNR and CDR2 as FQNEAQ (reference sequence). Written as DNA, the CDR3 is TGTGCCAGCAGCTTAGCGACAGGGGGCTCCTACAATGAGCAGTTCTTC. Protein: CASSLATGGSYNEQFF.

This clone is a singleton in its sample. A read error may produce the germline difference seen at one junction end. The chain carries TRBV19 and TRBJ1-1; a possible D gene is TRBD1 (5 bases). The CDR3 is 15 residues long. CDR1 and CDR2 (germline): LNHDA, SQIVND (reference sequence). The CDR3 here is CASPEARGINTKAFF. CDR3 nucleotides: TGTGCCAGTCCCGAGGCGCGGGGGATAAACACTAAAGCTTTCTTT.

The chain couples TRBV4-3 to TRBJ2-1, with D tentatively TRBD1 (6 bases). Germline CDR1 LGHNA, CDR2 YSLEER. V dropped 4 bases and J dropped 8 bases, with 27 bases sitting between them. The length of the CDR3 is 18 residues. CDR3 protein: CASSPAGLGQRPTDEQFF. In DNA, the CDR3 is TGCGCCAGCAGCCCAGCCGGATTAGGACAGCGCCCCACCGATGAGCAGTTCTTC.

V gene TRBV4-1 combines with J gene TRBJ2-1, with D unresolved. Per germline, CDR1 MGHRA and CDR2 YSYEKL. The germline V and J ends were trimmed by 0 bases and 8 bases, with 14 bases remaining between them. This CDR3 is built from 15 residues. CDR3 in amino acids: CASSQEPTSSDEQFF. The CDR3 DNA is TGCGCCAGCAGCCAAGAACCTACCTCCTCCGATGAGCAGTTCTTC.

J is TRBJ2-3 and V is TRBV7-9; weak D call: TRBD2 (6 bases). The germline V and J ends were trimmed by 4 bases and 4 bases, with 18 bases remaining between them. The CDR3 runs to 16 residues. Per the germline V gene, CDR1 is SEHNR and CDR2 is FQNEAQ (reference sequence). In DNA form, the CDR3 reads TGTGCCAGCAGCTCCTCGGACTACCCGGGCGCAGATACGCAGTATTTT. The encoded protein is CASSSSDYPGADTQYF.

The CDR3 spells CASSDPQGSNEQFF. Here the CDR3 DNA reads TGTGCCAGCAGTGACCCACAGGGCAGCAATGAGCAGTTCTTC. V usage is TRBV6-1 and J usage is TRBJ2-1, with D possibly TRBD1 on 6 matching bases. CDR1 is MNHNS, CDR2 SASEGT, per germline. CDR3 length equals 14 residues. V gave up 3 bases and J gave up 6 bases, with 12 bases separating them.

This clone was recorded a few times. The gene calls are TRBV4-1 and TRBJ2-3; D may be TRBD1 (6 bases). The V end lost 4 bases, the J end lost 2 bases, and 16 bases lay between the germline ends. The CDR3 contains 16 residues. Germline CDR1 and CDR2: MGHRA and YSYEKL. CDR3: CASSPYRAFHTDTQYF. The CDR3 coding sequence is TGCGCCAGCAGCCCCTACAGGGCCTTTCACACAGATACGCAGTATTTT.

The V call is TRBV7-7, the J call TRBJ2-5; no clear D gene. CDR1 and CDR2 (germline): SSHAT, FNYEAQ (reference sequence). Trimming took 5 bases from V and 5 from J, leaving 9 bases between them. The CDR3 is 12 residues long. As DNA, the CDR3 is TGTGCCAGCAGCCAGGCTGGTGAGACCCAGTACTTC. Translating it yields CASSQAGETQYF.

The chain carries TRBV27 and TRBJ2-1, with D possibly being TRBD2 (6 bases). Germline-derived CDR1 and CDR2 are MNHEY and SMNVEV (reference sequence). V lost 5 bases and J 4 bases, leaving 18 bases between the germline ends. This CDR3 spans 16 amino acids. The DNA of the CDR3 is TGTGCCAGCAGTCCCCTCGCCCTAGCGAGGTACAATGAGCAGTTCTTC. Its protein is CASSPLALARYNEQFF.

This chain uses TRBV4-3 with TRBJ2-3, with 10 bases identical to TRBD2. Trimming cost V 5 bases and J 4 bases; bases outside gene matches: 9. The CDR3 is made up of 16 amino acids. Germline V gene data show CDR1 as LGHNA and CDR2 as YSLEER. This chain's CDR3 is CASSKGVTSGPDTQYF. The CDR3 nucleotides read TGCGCCAGCAGCAAAGGGGTGACTAGCGGGCCAGATACGCAGTATTTT.

This chain uses TRBV7-3 with TRBJ2-3; 7 nucleotides align to TRBD2. V shed 4 bases, J shed 0 bases, and the junction held 4 bases outside the gene matches. CDR3 length equals 15 residues. Germline V lookup: CDR1 SGHTA, CDR2 FQGTGA. This chain's CDR3 is CASSSTSSSTDTQYF. Here the CDR3 DNA reads TGTGCCAGCAGCTCGACTAGCAGCAGCACAGATACGCAGTATTTT.

The J gene is TRBJ2-1, the V gene TRBV19; D is unresolved. The V end was cut by 3 bases, the J end by 8 bases, with 5 bases between. The CDR3 extends over 11 amino acids. CDR1 and CDR2 (germline): LNHDA, SQIVND (reference sequence). CDR3 loop: CASSIRDEQFF. DNA for the CDR3: TGTGCCAGTAGTATTCGGGATGAGCAGTTCTTC.

V usage is TRBV7-2 and J usage is TRBJ2-3, with 10 bases fitting TRBD2. Germline V lookup: CDR1 SGHTA, CDR2 FQGNSA. The CDR3 runs 15 residues. Trimming took 5 bases from V and 2 from J; bases not matched to a gene: 4. CDR3 sequence reads: CASSSLAGDTDTQYF. The CDR3 coding sequence is TGTGCCAGCAGCAGTCTAGCGGGAGACACAGATACGCAGTATTTT.

The V gene is TRBV5-1, the J gene TRBJ2-2; 9 nucleotides match TRBD1. The ends lost 0 bases at V and 5 bases at J; junction bases unmatched: 11. CDR3 length equals 18 residues. The germline V gene encodes CDR1 SGHRS and CDR2 YFSETQ. This CDR3 is CASSLVPPGQGITGELFF. In DNA form, the CDR3 reads TGCGCCAGCAGCTTGGTCCCACCGGGACAGGGCATTACCGGGGAGCTGTTTTTT.

This clone has more than one count but fewer than ten. The J gene is TRBJ2-2, the V gene TRBV28; TRBD1 agrees at 9 bases. The trim removed 5 bases at V and 4 bases at J, leaving 8 bases unmatched. In germline, CDR1 is MDHEN, CDR2 SYDVKM. The CDR3 consists of 16 residues. The DNA of the CDR3 is TGTGCCAGCAGTCGTACAGGGGGCCGGCCCACCGGGGAGCTGTTTTTT. It specifies CASSRTGGRPTGELFF. Complete variable domain (other parts from reference TRBV28 and TRBJ2-2): DVKVTQSSRYLVKRTGEKVFLECVQDMDHENMFWYRQDPGLGLRLIYFSYDVKMKEKGDIPEGYSVSREKKERFSLILESASTNQTSMYLCASSRTGGRPTGELFFGEGSRLTVL.

The rearrangement uses TRBV11-3 and TRBJ2-5, with D maybe TRBD1 (5 bases). V shed 1 base and J shed 7 bases, with 7 bases lying between them. CDR3 size: 12 residues. Looked up from germline, CDR1 is SGHNT and CDR2 is YENEEA. Here the CDR3 DNA reads TGTGCCAGCAGCTTAGGAAGGGGGACCCAGTACTTC. The encoded protein is CASSLGRGTQYF.

The chain uses TRBV7-2 and TRBJ2-2, with D possibly TRBD2 on 6 matching bases. This CDR3 comprises 13 residues. Germline V gives CDR1 SGHTA, CDR2 FQGNSA. Trimming stripped 3 bases from V and 9 bases from J, with 11 bases between. CDR3: CASSFSGNRELFF. The CDR3 DNA reads TGTGCCAGCAGCTTTAGCGGAAACCGGGAGCTGTTTTTT.